These T cell receptor beta chains were read from a single sample in a study of blood T cell repertoires in COVID-19. The data were produced by immunoSEQ multiplex PCR, yet TCRdb's version contains in-frame clones alone and is incomplete. The sample lists 200,000 to 250,000 clones; approximately 80% were seen once. The sample taken for sequencing was PBMCs or T cells enriched from blood (not recorded which). Receptor source: a man between 35 and 55 years old who had recovered from COVID-19. The CDR3 runs from the conserved cysteine through the conserved F or W. The D gene is left open where the match is weak. Rows give clone size only sometimes, using once, few, many, or a class for an expanded clone.

size	D	length	J	V	CDR3	DNA
NA	NA	13	TRBJ2-3	TRBV5-4	CASSWGNRDTQYF	TGTGCCAGCAGCTGGGGCAACAGGGATACGCAGTATTTT
NA	TRBD1	13	TRBJ1-1	TRBV6-5	CASGGQGWTEAFF	TGTGCCAGCGGGGGACAGGGTTGGACTGAAGCTTTCTTT
NA	TRBD1	16	TRBJ1-6	TRBV10-3	CAISASPGQGYSPLHF	TGTGCCATCAGTGCCTCCCCGGGACAGGGATATTCACCCCTCCACTTT
few	NA	14	TRBJ1-2	TRBV9	CASSAERVFYGYTF	TGTGCCAGCAGCGCAGAGAGGGTTTTCTATGGCTACACCTTC
NA	NA	15	TRBJ1-2	TRBV11-2	CASSSFRDTTGGYTF	TGTGCCAGCAGCTCCTTCCGGGACACGACGGGTGGCTACACCTTC
NA	NA	17	TRBJ2-1	TRBV7-6	CASSPFPDQGGYNEQFF	TGTGCCAGCAGCCCCTTTCCTGATCAGGGTGGCTACAATGAGCAGTTCTTC
NA	TRBD1	18	TRBJ1-5	TRBV19	CASSIRRPGQVRNQPQHF	TGTGCCAGTAGTATACGGAGACCGGGACAGGTCCGCAATCAGCCCCAGCATTTT
NA	TRBD2	13	TRBJ2-1	TRBV5-1	CASSSTGGNEQFF	TGCGCCAGCAGCTCGACGGGAGGGAATGAGCAGTTCTTC
NA	NA	13	TRBJ2-7	TRBV19	CASKVRVGYEQYF	TGTGCCAGTAAGGTCAGGGTAGGGTACGAGCAGTACTTC
NA	TRBD2	18	TRBJ2-3	TRBV30	CAWRMELAGGSPTDTQYF	TGTGCCTGGAGAATGGAACTAGCGGGCGGTTCACCCACAGATACGCAGTATTTT
NA	NA	14	TRBJ2-3	TRBV9	CASSVVDYRDTQYF	TGTGCCAGCAGCGTAGTGGACTACCGAGATACGCAGTATTTT
NA	NA	14	TRBJ1-2	TRBV7-2	CASSLAGTYYGYTF	TGTGCCAGCAGCTTAGCCGGGACATATTATGGCTACACCTTC
NA	TRBD1	14	TRBJ2-5	TRBV10-3	CAISTRTGTETQYF	TGTGCCATCAGTACCCGGACAGGGACGGAGACCCAGTACTTC